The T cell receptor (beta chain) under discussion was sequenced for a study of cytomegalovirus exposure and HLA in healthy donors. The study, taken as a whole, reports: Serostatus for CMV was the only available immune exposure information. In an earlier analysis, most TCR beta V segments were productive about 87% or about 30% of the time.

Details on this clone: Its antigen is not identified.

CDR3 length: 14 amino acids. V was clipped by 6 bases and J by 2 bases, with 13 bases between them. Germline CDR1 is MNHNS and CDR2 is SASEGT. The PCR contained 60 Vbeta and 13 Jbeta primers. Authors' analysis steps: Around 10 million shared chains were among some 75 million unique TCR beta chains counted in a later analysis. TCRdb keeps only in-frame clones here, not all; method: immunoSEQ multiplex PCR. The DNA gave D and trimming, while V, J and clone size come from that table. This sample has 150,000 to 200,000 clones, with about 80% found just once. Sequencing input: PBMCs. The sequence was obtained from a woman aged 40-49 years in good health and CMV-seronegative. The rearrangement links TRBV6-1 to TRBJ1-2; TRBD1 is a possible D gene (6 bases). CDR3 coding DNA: TGTGCCAGCAGGTCCAGGGGAGGGAACTATGGCTACACCTTC. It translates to CASRSRGGNYGYTF.